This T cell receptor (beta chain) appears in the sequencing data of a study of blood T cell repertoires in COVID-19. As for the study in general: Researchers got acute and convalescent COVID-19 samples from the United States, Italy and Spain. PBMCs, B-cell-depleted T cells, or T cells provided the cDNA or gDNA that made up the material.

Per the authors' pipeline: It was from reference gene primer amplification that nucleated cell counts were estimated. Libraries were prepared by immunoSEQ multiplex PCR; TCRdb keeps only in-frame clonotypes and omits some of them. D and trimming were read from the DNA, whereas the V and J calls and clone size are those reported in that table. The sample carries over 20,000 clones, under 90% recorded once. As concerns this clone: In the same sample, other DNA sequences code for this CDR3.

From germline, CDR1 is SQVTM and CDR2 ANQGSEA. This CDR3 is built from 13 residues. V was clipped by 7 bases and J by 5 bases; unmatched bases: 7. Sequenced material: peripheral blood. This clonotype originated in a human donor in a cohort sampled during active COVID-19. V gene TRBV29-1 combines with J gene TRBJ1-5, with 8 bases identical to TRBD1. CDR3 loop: CSGQTGVDQPQHF. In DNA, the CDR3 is TGCAGCGGCCAGACAGGGGTCGATCAGCCCCAGCATTTT.